The rows below give T cell receptor beta chains drawn from one sample of a study of CD8 T cells in ankylosing spondylitis. One entry per CDR3 protein, called by TCRdb with MiXCR from the 5' RACE reads. This table holds 150,000 to 200,000 distinct CDR3 sequences, 25% to 35% found once. Material for sequencing was synovial fluid, either unsorted or a sorted T cell fraction (not recorded which). All receptors come from a male donor with ankylosing spondylitis. The CDR3 runs from the conserved cysteine through the conserved F or W. A D gene is named only where the DNA matches it firmly. Only some rows state a clone size, as once, few, many or a class for expanded clones.

abundance	v_gene	j_gene	d_gene	CDR3aa
.	TRBV10-3	TRBJ2-1	TRBD1	CAISEAGQGAYNEQFF
few	TRBV2	TRBJ2-2	TRBD2	CASSRRGSGGSTNTGELFF
.	TRBV20-1	TRBJ2-4	.	CSATAGAADIQYF
few	TRBV5-5	TRBJ2-6	TRBD1	CASSDTRGRTGANVLTF
.	TRBV11-2	TRBJ1-2	.	CASRPNGGPGYTF
.	TRBV15	TRBJ1-5	.	CATSLTAGPNQPQHF
few	TRBV19	TRBJ1-1	.	CASNPGRANTEAFF
.	TRBV4-1	TRBJ2-1	.	CASSFGLANEQFF
.	TRBV4-2	TRBJ2-3	.	CASSQVGYGSGTDTQYF
.	TRBV28	TRBJ1-5	.	CASSFGLNNQPQHF
few	TRBV5-6	TRBJ1-1	TRBD1	CASSLRIMGQGNMNTEAFF
once	TRBV20-1	TRBJ2-1	TRBD2	CSAYEGGRADEQFF
many	TRBV20-1	TRBJ2-1	.	CSARKQSNYNEQFF
.	TRBV9	TRBJ1-5	TRBD1	CASSARDRPNQPQHF
few	TRBV3-1	TRBJ2-7	TRBD1	CASSQDLNRGYEQYF
.	TRBV7-6	TRBJ1-1	TRBD1	CASSLQGGSTEAFF
.	TRBV5-5	TRBJ1-5	.	CASSLTGHPNQPQHF
many	TRBV20-1	TRBJ2-1	.	CSARSGPGAEQFF
many	TRBV11-2	TRBJ2-1	.	CASSLVPGSYNEQFF
many	TRBV12-3/TRBV12-4	TRBJ2-5	.	CASSPRRGQETQYF
few	TRBV6-1	TRBJ1-5	.	CASARTINQPQHF
many	TRBV7-2	TRBJ2-3	.	CASSLRGTDGTDTQYF
few	TRBV20-1	TRBJ2-5	.	CSAREYFLETQYF
.	TRBV20-1	TRBJ2-7	.	CSASSPGNSYEQYF
few	TRBV29-1	TRBJ2-2	TRBD1	CSVEVDRGWSGELFF
.	TRBV29-1	TRBJ1-5	.	CSVEVKDQPQHF
once	TRBV7-2	TRBJ2-5	.	CASSLVMRGGETQYF
few	TRBV30	TRBJ2-1	.	CAWSVNGVGTSYNEQFF
.	TRBV3-1	TRBJ2-5	.	CASSRRRTNLGETQYF
.	TRBV18	TRBJ1-1	TRBD1	CASSPEGAGAFF
.	TRBV20-1	TRBJ1-3	.	CSASGPLIAAGNTIYF
few	TRBV5-1	TRBJ2-1	.	CASSLGNYNEQFF
few	TRBV29-1	TRBJ1-4	.	CSVREEGEKLFF
.	TRBV5-4	TRBJ1-1	.	CASSLKGTPEAFF
few	TRBV20-1	TRBJ2-5	.	CSARDVGVETQYF
.	TRBV20-1	TRBJ2-3	.	CSASRRRLGSLSPDTQYF
.	TRBV25-1	TRBJ2-2	TRBD2	CASSEFSGSGWGTGELFF
.	TRBV27	TRBJ1-5	.	CASSLSAGNQPQHF
few	TRBV3-1	TRBJ2-4	TRBD1	CASSQQGVAKNIQYF
.	TRBV2	TRBJ1-5	.	CASSEANRGNQPQHF
few	TRBV20-1	TRBJ1-6	TRBD1	CSANPGQLNSPLHF
.	TRBV25-1	TRBJ1-1	.	CASSRRDNEAFF
.	TRBV11-3	TRBJ2-2	.	CASSLLGSTGELFF
.	TRBV7-9	TRBJ2-1	.	CASSSTRGRDEQFF
.	TRBV12-3/TRBV12-4	TRBJ2-5	TRBD1	CASSKGQGRGAETQYF
many	TRBV5-1	TRBJ2-1	TRBD2	CASSLETSGSYNEQFF
.	TRBV18	TRBJ2-5	.	CASSNHQETQYF
.	TRBV4-3	TRBJ2-1	TRBD2	CASSQWTSGSMYNEQFF
few	TRBV28	TRBJ1-2	.	CASSLVNYGYTF
.	TRBV12-3/TRBV12-4	TRBJ2-7	.	CASSLGVGAENEQYF
few	TRBV27	TRBJ1-1	.	CASSLRDFTEAFF